This T cell receptor (beta chain) was profiled in a study of cytomegalovirus exposure and HLA in healthy donors. This PCR relied on a set of 60 Vbeta primers and 13 Jbeta primers. Clones were read by immunoSEQ multiplex PCR, and TCRdb kept only the in-frame ones, dropping some. Of about 110,000 clones listed, around 80% are singletons. Points from the study as a whole: Available immune exposure information was restricted to CMV serostatus only.

The J segment lost 7 bases and the V segment lost 5 bases, leaving 12 bases of the junction unmatched. Germline V gene sequence: CDR1 MNHEY, CDR2 SVGAGI. CDR3 length: 15 amino acids. Note on this clone: Its antigen is unknown.

The receptor comes from a man aged 40-55 years in good health and CMV-seronegative. This chain uses TRBV6-5 with TRBJ1-2; 8 nucleotides match TRBD1. The sample consisted of PBMCs. In nucleotides, the CDR3 is TGTGCCAGCAGTCCCTCCGGACAGGGTGGGGGTGGCTACACCTTC. Translated, it gives CASSPSGQGGGGYTF.